This T cell receptor beta chain emerged from a study of cytomegalovirus exposure and HLA in healthy donors. As for the study in general: Researchers previously reported finding 117 million unique TCR beta sequences from around 200 million T cells.

Regarding the study as a whole: As confirmed in vitro, three CMV-associated chains were specific for CMV antigens. Clonal expansion, a later analysis showed, was greater in HLA-associated TCR beta chains than in equally common others. DRB1 showed the most TCR associations and HLA-C the fewest in a later analysis, as rates varied by HLA locus.

Germline V gives CDR1 LNHDA, CDR2 SQIVND (reference sequence). The CDR3 totals 13 residues. Trimming pared 5 bases from V and 2 bases from J, leaving 8 bases between. Regarding this clone: Its target is not known.

13 Jbeta primers and 60 Vbeta primers were used for the PCR. Profiled with immunoSEQ multiplex PCR; TCRdb holds only in-frame clones, not every one. The table records fewer than 150,000 clones, 78% of them present only once. The sequencing input was PBMCs. The TCR originated in a male donor in good health and CMV-seronegative. This chain connects TRBV19 to TRBJ2-3; D remains ambiguous. CDR3 DNA: TGTGCCAGTAGTCCCTACCCCACAGATACGCAGTATTTT. It codes for CASSPYPTDTQYF.